This T cell receptor beta chain is from a study of blood T cell repertoires in COVID-19. Study in general: Whether acute or convalescent, the COVID-19 samples came from the United States, Italy and Spain.

The data were produced by immunoSEQ multiplex PCR, yet TCRdb's version contains in-frame clones alone and is incomplete. The sample records approximately 150,000 clones, approximately 81% being singletons. The sample was peripheral blood. The clonotype comes from a man aged 35 to 55 with acute or convalescent COVID-19.

CDR3 in DNA: TGTGCCTGGTCGCCGGGACAGGGATCCGAGCAGTACTTC. Translation gives CAWSPGQGSEQYF. The chain links TRBV30 to TRBJ2-7; 9 bases are shared with TRBD1. V lost 5 bases, J lost 6 bases, and 8 bases stayed unmatched. Per germline, CDR1 GTSNPN and CDR2 SVGIG (reference sequence). The CDR3 is made up of 13 amino acids.